These T cell receptor beta chains were read from a single sample in a study of control samples from healthy donors and cancer patients. The protocol was immunoSEQ multiplex PCR, while the TCRdb copy is restricted to in-frame clones and leaves out a portion. Of 130,000 or so clones detected, roughly nine tenths appear once; the ten largest clones hold more than 6.5%. Source material: blood. These receptors originate from a man aged 18 to 29 in good health. The CDR3 runs from the conserved cysteine through the conserved F or W. The D gene is left open where the match is weak. The listing skips clone size in some rows; elsewhere it reads once, few, many or a size class.

clone_size: few; v_call: TRBV5-1; d_call: NA; j_call: TRBJ1-1; cdr3_nt: TGCGCCAGCAGCTTGGCCACGGGGAAGAACACTGAAGCTTTCTTT; cdr3_aa: CASSLATGKNTEAFF
clone_size: NA; v_call: TRBV19; d_call: TRBD1; j_call: TRBJ2-7; cdr3_nt: TGTGCCAGTAGTTTATCCTCGGGACAGGGGGCTTCATACGAGCAGTACTTC; cdr3_aa: CASSLSSGQGASYEQYF
clone_size: NA; v_call: TRBV19; d_call: TRBD1; j_call: TRBJ1-6; cdr3_nt: TGTGCCAGTAGTATCCCCCGGACAGGCGGAATGGAGTCACCCCTCCACTTT; cdr3_aa: CASSIPRTGGMESPLHF
clone_size: NA; v_call: TRBV27; d_call: NA; j_call: TRBJ1-6; cdr3_nt: TGTGCCAGCAGTAAAGGGACACCCTATAATTCACCCCTCCACTTT; cdr3_aa: CASSKGTPYNSPLHF
clone_size: once; v_call: TRBV11-2; d_call: NA; j_call: TRBJ2-1; cdr3_nt: TGTGCCAGCAGCTTAAGCAATGAGCAGTTCTTC; cdr3_aa: CASSLSNEQFF
clone_size: NA; v_call: TRBV4-3; d_call: NA; j_call: TRBJ1-2; cdr3_nt: TGCGCCAGCAGCCAAGAGCCAGCCCCTAACTATGGCTACACCTTC; cdr3_aa: CASSQEPAPNYGYTF
clone_size: NA; v_call: TRBV10-3; d_call: NA; j_call: TRBJ2-7; cdr3_nt: TGTGCCATCAGTGAGTCGGGGACGAATGACAAGCAGTACTTC; cdr3_aa: CAISESGTNDKQYF
clone_size: NA; v_call: TRBV6-6; d_call: NA; j_call: TRBJ2-1; cdr3_nt: TGTGCCAGCAGCAAACCCCGGGACACAGCCTACAATGAGCAGTTCTTC; cdr3_aa: CASSKPRDTAYNEQFF
clone_size: NA; v_call: TRBV4-2; d_call: TRBD1; j_call: TRBJ1-6; cdr3_nt: TGTGCCAGCAGCCAAGAGGGTTTCTTCAGGGGGGCTTCACCCCTCCACTTT; cdr3_aa: CASSQEGFFRGASPLHF
clone_size: once; v_call: TRBV30; d_call: NA; j_call: TRBJ2-5; cdr3_nt: TGTGCCTGGAGTTTAGGGGTACCCCCAGAGACCCAGTACTTC; cdr3_aa: CAWSLGVPPETQYF
clone_size: NA; v_call: TRBV7-2; d_call: TRBD1; j_call: TRBJ2-6; cdr3_nt: TGTGCCAGCAGCCCAGCAGGGACAGGGTCGTCTGGGGCCAACGTCCTGACTTTC; cdr3_aa: CASSPAGTGSSGANVLTF
clone_size: once; v_call: TRBV24-1; d_call: TRBD2; j_call: TRBJ2-3; cdr3_nt: TGTGCCACCAGTGAACGACTAGCGGGGGAGCCATCATCAGATACGCAGTATTTT; cdr3_aa: CATSERLAGEPSSDTQYF
clone_size: NA; v_call: TRBV11-2; d_call: NA; j_call: TRBJ2-7; cdr3_nt: TGTGCCAGCAGCTTCGGGGCCCCCCCCTACGAGCAGTACTTC; cdr3_aa: CASSFGAPPYEQYF
clone_size: NA; v_call: TRBV5-8; d_call: NA; j_call: TRBJ2-7; cdr3_nt: TGTGCCAGCAGCTTCTCCAGTGTGTACGAGCAGTACTTC; cdr3_aa: CASSFSSVYEQYF
clone_size: NA; v_call: TRBV19; d_call: NA; j_call: TRBJ1-1; cdr3_nt: TGTGCCAGTAGTCAACAGGGACACCAGAACACTGAAGCTTTCTTT; cdr3_aa: CASSQQGHQNTEAFF
clone_size: NA; v_call: TRBV4-1; d_call: NA; j_call: TRBJ1-2; cdr3_nt: TGCGCCAGCAGCCAAGTGAGCGGACCTCTTTACTATGGCTACACCTTC; cdr3_aa: CASSQVSGPLYYGYTF
clone_size: NA; v_call: TRBV5-1; d_call: TRBD2; j_call: TRBJ2-1; cdr3_nt: TGCGCCAGCAGCTTGGGGACTAGCGGGGGGGCCAATGAGCAGTTCTTC; cdr3_aa: CASSLGTSGGANEQFF
clone_size: NA; v_call: TRBV3-1/TRBV3-2; d_call: NA; j_call: TRBJ1-2; cdr3_nt: TGTGCCAGCAGCCAAGATTTCGGGGATGGCTACACCTTC; cdr3_aa: CASSQDFGDGYTF
clone_size: NA; v_call: TRBV4-1; d_call: TRBD2; j_call: TRBJ2-1; cdr3_nt: TGCGCCAGCAGCGGGACTACCAATGAGCAGTTCTTC; cdr3_aa: CASSGTTNEQFF
clone_size: NA; v_call: TRBV28; d_call: NA; j_call: TRBJ2-3; cdr3_nt: TGTGCCAGCAGACCCCGGCAGGGTAGGGTCGCAGATACGCAGTATTTT; cdr3_aa: CASRPRQGRVADTQYF
clone_size: NA; v_call: TRBV7-9; d_call: NA; j_call: TRBJ1-1; cdr3_nt: TGTGCCAGCAGCTTAACAGGGAACGAAGCTTTCTTT; cdr3_aa: CASSLTGNEAFF
clone_size: NA; v_call: TRBV27; d_call: NA; j_call: TRBJ2-7; cdr3_nt: TGTGCCAGCAGCCCCGGGTGGGCGGGTTCCTACGAGCAGTACTTC; cdr3_aa: CASSPGWAGSYEQYF
clone_size: few; v_call: TRBV28; d_call: TRBD1; j_call: TRBJ1-3; cdr3_nt: TGTGCCAGCAGTCCAAGGACAGGGTCTATTGAGGACACCATATATTTT; cdr3_aa: CASSPRTGSIEDTIYF
clone_size: NA; v_call: TRBV18; d_call: NA; j_call: TRBJ2-1; cdr3_nt: TGTGCCAGCTCACCACCGGCGGGCAGGGTGGGAAATGAGCAGTTCTTC; cdr3_aa: CASSPPAGRVGNEQFF
clone_size: NA; v_call: TRBV6-5; d_call: NA; j_call: TRBJ1-2; cdr3_nt: TGTGCCAGCAGTTACAGGCAGACAAGTAACTATGGCTACACCTTC; cdr3_aa: CASSYRQTSNYGYTF
clone_size: NA; v_call: TRBV28; d_call: TRBD1; j_call: TRBJ2-7; cdr3_nt: TGTGCCGCCCGGGACAGGGGCGGCGAGCAGTACTTC; cdr3_aa: CAARDRGGEQYF
clone_size: NA; v_call: TRBV5-5; d_call: NA; j_call: TRBJ2-1; cdr3_nt: TGTGCCAGCAGCCTACAGGGAATCATCTACAATGAGCAGTTCTTC; cdr3_aa: CASSLQGIIYNEQFF
clone_size: NA; v_call: TRBV10-3; d_call: NA; j_call: TRBJ2-7; cdr3_nt: TGTGCCATCAGTGAGTCCCGGGGATCCTACGAGCAGTACTTC; cdr3_aa: CAISESRGSYEQYF
clone_size: NA; v_call: TRBV28; d_call: TRBD1; j_call: TRBJ1-2; cdr3_nt: TGTGCCAGCAGTCGACAGGGTGGAATAATTTTGTATCGGGACTATGGCTACACCTTC; cdr3_aa: CASSRQGGIILYRDYGYTF
clone_size: NA; v_call: TRBV9; d_call: NA; j_call: TRBJ1-2; cdr3_nt: TGTGCCAGCAGCCCAACGGTGCAGGACTATGGCTACACCTTC; cdr3_aa: CASSPTVQDYGYTF
clone_size: NA; v_call: TRBV4-2; d_call: TRBD1; j_call: TRBJ1-3; cdr3_nt: TGTGCCAGCAGCCCAGGGAGAGACAGGGCCTCTGGAAACACCATATATTTT; cdr3_aa: CASSPGRDRASGNTIYF
clone_size: NA; v_call: TRBV28; d_call: TRBD1; j_call: TRBJ1-2; cdr3_nt: TGTGCCAGCAGTTTTCCCCAGGGGGTCGGGAACTATGGCTACACCTTC; cdr3_aa: CASSFPQGVGNYGYTF
clone_size: NA; v_call: TRBV6-5; d_call: NA; j_call: TRBJ1-1; cdr3_nt: TGTGCCAGCAGGTCGTCAGGGTGGTCCACTGAAGCTTTCTTT; cdr3_aa: CASRSSGWSTEAFF
clone_size: NA; v_call: TRBV6-2/TRBV6-3; d_call: NA; j_call: TRBJ2-5; cdr3_nt: TGTGCCAGCAGTTTGCCCGGGGGCGGGACCCAGTACTTC; cdr3_aa: CASSLPGGGTQYF
clone_size: NA; v_call: TRBV27; d_call: TRBD2; j_call: TRBJ2-3; cdr3_nt: TGTGCCAGCAAGCGGGGGGGCTTTAGCACAGATACGCAGTATTTT; cdr3_aa: CASKRGGFSTDTQYF
clone_size: NA; v_call: TRBV19; d_call: TRBD1; j_call: TRBJ1-1; cdr3_nt: TGTGCCAGTAGTATCACAGGGGCCTTGAACACTGAAGCTTTCTTT; cdr3_aa: CASSITGALNTEAFF
clone_size: NA; v_call: TRBV28; d_call: TRBD2; j_call: TRBJ2-5; cdr3_nt: TGTGCCAGCAGTTTAGCGGGGGAGGAAGAGACCCAGTACTTC; cdr3_aa: CASSLAGEEETQYF